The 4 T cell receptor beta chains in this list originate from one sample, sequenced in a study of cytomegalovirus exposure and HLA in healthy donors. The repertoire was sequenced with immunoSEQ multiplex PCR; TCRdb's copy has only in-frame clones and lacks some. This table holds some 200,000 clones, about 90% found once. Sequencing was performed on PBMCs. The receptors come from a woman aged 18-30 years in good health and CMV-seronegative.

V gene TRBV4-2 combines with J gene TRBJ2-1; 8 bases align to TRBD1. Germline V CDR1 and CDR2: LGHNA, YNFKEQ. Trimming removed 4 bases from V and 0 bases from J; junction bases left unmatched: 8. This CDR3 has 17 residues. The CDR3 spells CASSLSRGQSSYNEQFF. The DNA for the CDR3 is TGTGCCAGCAGCCTCTCCAGGGGGCAGAGCTCCTACAATGAGCAGTTCTTC.

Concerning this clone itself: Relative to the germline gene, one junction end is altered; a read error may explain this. CDR3 in DNA: TGTGCTAGCAGCCCCCTAGCGGGAGGCTACAATGAGCAGTTCTTC. The encoded protein is CASSPLAGGYNEQFF. The V call is TRBV7-7, the J call TRBJ2-1, with 11 bases matching TRBD2. CDR3 size: 15 residues. CDR1 is SSHAT and CDR2 is FNYEAQ in the germline V gene (reference sequence).

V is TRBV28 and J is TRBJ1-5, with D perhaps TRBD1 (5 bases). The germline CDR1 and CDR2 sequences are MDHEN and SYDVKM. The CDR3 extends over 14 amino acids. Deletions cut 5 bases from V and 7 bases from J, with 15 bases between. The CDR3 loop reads CASSLMGGGQPQHF. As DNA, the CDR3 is TGTGCCAGCAGTCTGATGGGGGGAGGGCAGCCCCAGCATTTT.

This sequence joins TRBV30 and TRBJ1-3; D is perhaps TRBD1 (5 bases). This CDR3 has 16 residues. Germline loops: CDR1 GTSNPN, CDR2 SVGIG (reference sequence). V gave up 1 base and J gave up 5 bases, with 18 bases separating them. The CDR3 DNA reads TGTGCCTGGAGTGCCCCCCGTATTACAGGACGAAACACCATATATTTT. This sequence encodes CAWSAPRITGRNTIYF.